This TCR beta chain was identified during a study of T cell changes during pregnancy in multiple sclerosis (dated 2019 in TCRdb). Study-wide context: The study looked at changes in the T cell repertoire across pregnancy in women with multiple sclerosis.

As to this clone: Its antigen specificity is not known. No clone much larger than this one lies a single base away; base qualities are absent.

The library relied on the immunoSEQ multiplex PCR assay. TCRdb took over this immuneACCESS table, retaining in-frame rearrangements with V and J assigned. Such tables are incomplete; in checked studies, under half of the missing clones stem from an unresolved V gene, and the remainder is unexplained. A total of more than 55,000 clones appear in this sample, roughly 94% of them only once. In total, the top ten clones hold approximately 3.7% of the sample. Measured from the cysteine to the phenylalanine, the CDR3 is 16 residues long. The sequence is cut down to CDR3 DNA, 48 bases in frame from base 1. CDR1 and CDR2 are drawn from the germline V gene: SNHLY, FYNNEI. Trimming leaves V shorter by 6 bases and J shorter by 3 bases, with the junction holding 12 bases beyond the gene matches.

The TCR sequence derives from a female donor with multiple sclerosis, enrolled in a pregnancy study. Sequences were derived from CD8+ T cells from peripheral blood mononuclear cells, sampled in the third trimester of pregnancy. This chain is built from TRBV2 and TRBJ2-5; 8 central bases correspond to TRBD1. The nucleotides are TGTGCCAGCAGCTTGCTAGAGGACAGGGAGGAAGAGACCCAGTACTTC. Translated, this gives CASSLLEDREEETQYF.